This paragraph reports one TCR beta chain. The data stem from a study of T cell changes during pregnancy in multiple sclerosis. Assay: immunoSEQ multiplex PCR; the TCRdb copy retains only in-frame clones and omits some. The sample has 80,000 to 100,000 clones; approximately 93% are singletons. The CDR3 is 13 residues long. The ends lost 4 bases at V and 9 bases at J; junction bases unmatched: 6. CDR1 and CDR2 (germline): SGHTA, FQGNSA. The chain employs TRBV7-2 and TRBJ2-1, with 7 nucleotides matching TRBD1. Here the sequenced sample was peripheral blood, taken after pregnancy. The source of this sequence is a female donor with multiple sclerosis, enrolled in a pregnancy study. In DNA, the CDR3 is TGTGCCAGCAGCTGGGGGCACAGGGGTGAGCAGTTCTTC. This sequence encodes CASSWGHRGEQFF. Using reference TRBV7-2 and TRBJ2-1 for the parts outside the CDR3, the full variable domain is GAGVSQSPSNKVTEKGKDVELRCDPISGHTALYWYRQSLGQGLEFLIYFQGNSAPDKSGLPSDRFSAERTGGSVSTLTIQRTQQEDSAVYLCASSWGHRGEQFFGPGTRLTVL.